This entry lists 28 T cell receptor beta chains sequenced from one sample in a study of blood T cell repertoires in COVID-19. The repertoire was sequenced with immunoSEQ multiplex PCR; TCRdb's copy has only in-frame clones and lacks some. The data hold about 120,000 clones, with approximately 85% observed a single time. The sequencing input was peripheral blood. These receptors all come from a young man with COVID-19, enrolled during active disease.

The chain uses TRBV9 and TRBJ2-7, with D perhaps matching TRBD2 (5 bases). The CDR3 loop spans 14 amino acids. CDR1 SGDLS and CDR2 YYNGEE come from the germline V gene. Trimming pared 2 bases from V and 0 bases from J, leaving 9 bases between. CDR3 bases: TGTGCCAGCAGCGTTACGGGAAGCTCCTACGAGCAGTACTTC. This gives the protein CASSVTGSSYEQYF.

This chain's CDR3 is CASSLTSGRAGETQYF. CDR3 in DNA: TGTGCCAGCAGTCTAACTAGCGGGAGGGCCGGGGAGACCCAGTACTTC. The J gene is TRBJ2-5, the V gene TRBV27; TRBD2 matches 13 bases. The J segment lost 5 bases and the V segment lost 5 bases, leaving 8 bases of the junction unmatched. Germline-derived CDR1 and CDR2 are MNHEY and SMNVEV (reference sequence). The CDR3 runs 16 residues.

This rearrangement joins TRBV11-3 to TRBJ2-5; 12 bases agree with TRBD2. The CDR3 consists of 17 residues. Germline V gene sequence: CDR1 SGHNT, CDR2 YENEEA. Trimming cost V 0 bases and J 0 bases; bases outside gene matches: 2. The CDR3 spells CASSLEGLAGNQETQYF. In DNA, the CDR3 is TGTGCCAGCAGCTTAGAAGGACTAGCGGGGAACCAAGAGACCCAGTACTTC.

The chain uses TRBV6-6 and TRBJ1-4; D is perhaps TRBD1 (6 bases). Germline CDR1 reads MNHNY; CDR2 reads SVGAGI (reference sequence). CDR3 size: 12 residues. V lost 5 bases to trimming and J lost 8 bases, with 9 bases between them. The CDR3 loop is CASSTGNEKLFF. The CDR3 DNA is TGTGCCAGCAGTACAGGGAACGAAAAACTGTTTTTT.

This sequence joins TRBV7-6 and TRBJ1-2; possible D gene TRBD1, 5 bases. The CDR3 consists of 15 residues. V lost 3 bases, J lost 4 bases, and 15 bases lay in between. CDR1 SGHVS and CDR2 FNYEAQ come from the germline V gene. CDR3: CASSFAPGHSYGYTF. DNA for the CDR3: TGTGCCAGCAGCTTTGCCCCTGGACACTCCTATGGCTACACCTTC.

This clone was detected once. In DNA form, the CDR3 reads TGTGCCAGTAGACAGGCGTTTAGCAATCAGCCCCAGCATTTT. Amino acids: CASRQAFSNQPQHF. V gene TRBV28 combines with J gene TRBJ1-5; possible D gene TRBD1, 6 bases. The CDR3 has 14 amino acids. CDR1 MDHEN and CDR2 SYDVKM come from the germline V gene. Trimming removed 9 bases at V and 0 bases at J, with 12 bases between.

J is TRBJ2-7 and V is TRBV10-3; the match to TRBD2 covers 7 bases. V shed 0 bases and J 3 bases; nucleotides not matched to a gene: 8. Germline CDR1 reads ENHRY; CDR2 reads SYGVKD. The length of the CDR3 is 16 residues. CDR3 sequence: CAISESEASGYYEQYF. The CDR3 DNA reads as TGTGCCATCAGTGAGTCTGAGGCTAGCGGCTACTACGAGCAGTACTTC.

The J gene is TRBJ2-7, the V gene TRBV9, with D possibly being TRBD2 (6 bases). The V and J ends lost 0 bases and 5 bases respectively, with 15 bases between them. The CDR3 consists of 15 residues. Per the germline V gene, CDR1 is SGDLS and CDR2 is YYNGEE. CDR3 sequence: CASSVGPGGRDEQYF. The CDR3 nucleotides read TGTGCCAGCAGCGTAGGACCCGGGGGAAGGGACGAGCAGTACTTC.

This chain links TRBV2 with TRBJ1-3; D is perhaps TRBD1 (5 bases). The germline gives CDR1 SNHLY, CDR2 FYNNEI. The CDR3 covers 15 residues. V shed 8 bases and J shed 0 bases, with 14 bases lying between them. The CDR3 is CASYRPQSSGNTIYF. The CDR3 DNA is TGTGCCAGCTACAGGCCTCAGAGCTCTGGAAACACCATATATTTT. Filled out from reference TRBV2 and TRBJ1-3, the complete variable domain reads EPEVTQTPSHQVTQMGQEVILRCVPISNHLYFYWYRQILGQKVEFLVSFYNNEISEKSEIFDDQFSVERPDGSNFTLKIRSTKLEDSAMYFCASYRPQSSGNTIYFGEGSWLTVV.

The chain combines TRBV5-6 with TRBJ2-3, with 7 bases identical to TRBD2. This CDR3 is 14 amino acids long. Germline V gene data show CDR1 as SGHDT and CDR2 as YYEEEE. With V trimmed by 4 bases and J by 4 bases, 6 bases remained unmatched. As DNA, the CDR3 is TGTGCCAGCAGCACCGGACTAGTCGCAGATACGCAGTATTTT. Residues: CASSTGLVADTQYF.

CDR3 in amino acids: CASSSLLAGVGKNIQYF. CDR3 coding DNA: TGTGCCAGCAGTTCTTTACTAGCGGGAGTGGGCAAAAACATTCAGTACTTC. J is TRBJ2-4 and V is TRBV6-2 or TRBV6-3, with TRBD2 matching 11 bases. CDR3 length: 17 residues. Trimming removed 4 bases from V and 3 bases from J; junction bases left unmatched: 8. The V gene's germline CDR1 is MNHEY and CDR2 SVGEGT.

This sequence joins TRBV6-5 and TRBJ2-7, with TRBD1 as a possible D gene (7 bases). Germline V lookup: CDR1 MNHEY, CDR2 SVGAGI. V lost 5 bases and J lost 4, with 15 bases in between. This CDR3 is built from 14 residues. In DNA, the CDR3 is TGTGCCAGCAGTCTTCCCCAGGGGGGTTACGAGCAGTACTTC. It is translated as CASSLPQGGYEQYF.

V is TRBV14 and J is TRBJ2-7; the D gene is possibly TRBD1 (5 bases). Trimming left V 5 bases short and J 3 bases short, with 5 bases between. The germline gives CDR1 SGHDN, CDR2 FVKESK. This CDR3 spans 11 amino acids. Here the CDR3 DNA reads TGTGCCAGCAGCGACAGCTACGAGCAGTACTTC. This encodes CASSDSYEQYF.

The rearrangement links TRBV2 to TRBJ2-5; TRBD1 is a possible D gene (5 bases). Trimming cost V 6 bases and J 4 bases, with 9 bases left between them. CDR3 size: 12 residues. In germline, CDR1 is SNHLY, CDR2 FYNNEI. CDR3 coding DNA: TGTGCCAGCAGGGGGCTCACAGAGACCCAGTACTTC. Translating gives CASRGLTETQYF.

By share, this clone ranks as medium-sized. The V gene is TRBV6-4, the J gene TRBJ1-1, with D unresolved. The CDR3 sequence is 14 residues long. The germline V gene encodes CDR1 MRHNA and CDR2 SNTAGT. V dropped 5 bases and J dropped 1 base, with 11 bases sitting between them. The CDR3 DNA is TGTGCCAGCAGTCCTCAATCAGGGAACACTGAAGCTTTCTTT. As protein: CASSPQSGNTEAFF.

This CDR3 is CASSLTGSLYF. CDR3 nucleotides: TGTGCCAGCAGTTTGACAGGGTCCTTGTACTTC. This sequence joins TRBV27 and TRBJ2-7; TRBD1 matches at 7 bases. The CDR3 contains 11 residues. V shed 3 bases, J shed 12 bases, and the junction held 5 bases outside the gene matches. From germline, CDR1 is MNHEY and CDR2 SMNVEV (reference sequence).

This chain links TRBV9 with TRBJ1-4; 10 bases line up with TRBD1. The CDR3 covers 14 residues. Trimming cost V 3 bases and J 7 bases; bases outside gene matches: 3. The germline CDR1 and CDR2 sequences are SGDLS and YYNGEE. The CDR3 loop is CASSGGDRGEKLFF. The CDR3 DNA is TGTGCCAGCAGCGGTGGGGACAGGGGTGAAAAACTGTTTTTT.

This chain uses TRBV7-9 with TRBJ1-1, with D perhaps TRBD1 (6 bases). V lost 6 bases and J 2 bases, leaving 19 bases between the germline ends. This CDR3 is built from 16 residues. The germline V gene encodes CDR1 SEHNR and CDR2 FQNEAQ (reference sequence). Here the CDR3 DNA reads TGTGCCAGCAGTTCCCCCCCGACAGGAACCAACACTGAAGCTTTCTTT. Translated, it gives CASSSPPTGTNTEAFF. The full variable domain, its missing parts supplied by reference TRBV7-9 and TRBJ1-1, is DTGVSQNPRHKITKRGQNVTFRCDPISEHNRLYWYRQTLGQGPEFLTYFQNEAQLEKSRLLSDRFSAERPKGSFSTLEIQRTEQGDSAMYLCASSSPPTGTNTEAFFGQGTRLTVV.

The chain has TRBV6-5 and TRBJ1-6, with TRBD1 matching over 7 bases. The germline gives CDR1 MNHEY, CDR2 SVGAGI. The CDR3 runs to 15 residues. With 0 bases clipped from V and 7 bases from J, the junction kept 3 bases outside the gene matches. The CDR3 bases are TGTGCCAGCAGTTACTCGACAGGGCTGAATTCACCCCTCCACTTT. Translation gives CASSYSTGLNSPLHF.

This clone was seen a few times. This chain joins TRBV7-9 and TRBJ1-2; 9 bases are a match to TRBD1. The J segment lost 7 bases and the V segment lost 0 bases, leaving 9 bases of the junction unmatched. Germline V gives CDR1 SEHNR, CDR2 FQNEAQ (reference sequence). The CDR3 length is 16 residues. The CDR3 nucleotides read TGTGCCAGCAGCTTAGCTCGGGGGGACAGGGTGCGTGGCTACACCTTC. This encodes CASSLARGDRVRGYTF.

This clone has just a few counts. V gene TRBV3-1 (or the pseudogene TRBV3-2) combines with J gene TRBJ1-2; 8 bases map to TRBD1. After removal of 6 bases from V and 8 bases from J, the junction contained 11 bases not matched to a gene. The CDR3 has 14 amino acids. Germline V lookup: CDR1 LGHDT, CDR2 YNNKEL (reference sequence). CDR3 sequence reads: CASRAGTGGMGYTF. The CDR3 nucleotides read TGTGCCAGCAGGGCTGGAACAGGGGGTATGGGCTACACCTTC.

The rearrangement uses TRBV11-3 and TRBJ2-3, with a possible D match to TRBD1 (6 bases). Trimming took 3 bases from V and 2 from J, leaving 18 bases between them. Looked up from germline, CDR1 is SGHNT and CDR2 is YENEEA. The CDR3 is made up of 17 amino acids. CDR3 DNA: TGTGCCAGCAGCTTTAACCTGGACAGATCCCCCACAGATACGCAGTATTTT. Encoded protein: CASSFNLDRSPTDTQYF.

This clone was observed once. V gene TRBV28 combines with J gene TRBJ2-6, with 10 bases lining up with TRBD1. V lost 4 bases, J lost 2 bases, and 5 bases stayed unmatched. The CDR3 runs 17 residues. Germline-derived CDR1 and CDR2 are MDHEN and SYDVKM. Here the CDR3 reads CASSSGTGVPGANVLTF. CDR3 DNA: TGTGCCAGCAGTTCCGGGACAGGGGTTCCTGGGGCCAACGTCCTGACTTTC.

This clone appeared many times. The V call is TRBV18, the J call TRBJ2-1, with 11 nucleotides matching TRBD2. The V gene end was trimmed by 4 bases and the J gene end by 6 bases; junction bases not matched to a gene: 2. Germline V gives CDR1 KGHSH, CDR2 LQKENI. The CDR3 runs 14 residues. As DNA, the CDR3 is TGTGCCAGCTCACTACTAGCGGGAGCCAATGAGCAGTTCTTC. It specifies CASSLLAGANEQFF.

The chain is built from TRBV29-1 and TRBJ1-1; possible D gene TRBD1, 5 bases. CDR3 size: 13 residues. CDR1 is SQVTM and CDR2 is ANQGSEA in the germline V gene. The ends were cut back, 3 bases at V and 2 bases at J, with 10 bases in the middle. CDR3 coding DNA: TGCAGCGTTGACGCAGGGATCAACACTGAAGCTTTCTTT. Protein sequence: CSVDAGINTEAFF.

The genes are TRBV28 and TRBJ2-3; the match to TRBD1 covers 9 bases. Germline CDR1 is MDHEN and CDR2 is SYDVKM. V gave up 3 bases and J gave up 2 bases; unmatched junction bases: 3. There are 15 residues in the CDR3. CDR3 DNA sequence: TGTGCCAGCAGTTTGGGGACAGGGCCCACAGATACGCAGTATTTT. Its protein is CASSLGTGPTDTQYF.

The gene calls are TRBV28 and TRBJ1-2; maybe TRBD1 (6 bases). V lost 4 bases, J lost 8 bases, and 14 bases lay in between. Per the germline V gene, CDR1 is MDHEN and CDR2 is SYDVKM. This CDR3 region has 13 residues. The CDR3 loop reads CASSSQGGGGYTF. The CDR3 coding sequence is TGTGCCAGCAGTTCACAAGGGGGGGGCGGCTACACCTTC.

Details on this clone: An end of the junction does not agree with germline; a read error may underlie this. V is TRBV19 and J is TRBJ2-3; 10 bases map to TRBD2. CDR1 LNHDA and CDR2 SQIVND come from the germline V gene (reference sequence). The CDR3 extends over 14 amino acids. CDR3 protein: CPPGTSASTDTQYF. CDR3 DNA: TGCCCCCCGGGGACTAGCGCCAGCACAGATACGCAGTATTTT.